The 11 T cell receptor beta chains below all came from one sample that was sequenced in a study of blood T cell repertoires in COVID-19. Only in-frame clones appear in the TCRdb table, and some are missing; sequencing was by immunoSEQ multiplex PCR. The sample lists about 180,000 clones; more than 65% were seen once. Sequences were obtained from PBMCs or T cells enriched from blood (not recorded which). These receptors originate from a woman between 35 and 50 years old with acute COVID-19.

CDR3 loop: CASSLAGSYGYTF. In DNA, the CDR3 is TGTGCCAGCAGTTTAGCTGGGAGCTATGGCTACACCTTC. The chain links TRBV12-3 or TRBV12-4 to TRBJ1-2, with D uncertain. V lost 0 bases and J 4 bases, leaving 6 bases between the germline ends. This CDR3 comprises 13 residues.

The rearrangement joins TRBV5-8 to TRBJ1-1, with no clear D. This CDR3 spans 13 amino acids. Trimming left V 4 bases short and J 4 bases short, with 11 bases between. From germline, CDR1 is SGHTS and CDR2 YDEGEE. CDR3 DNA sequence: TGTGCCAGCAGCCTACAGATCCGCACTGAAGCTTTCTTT. This gives the protein CASSLQIRTEAFF.

This clone was recorded once. Different DNA sequences within this sample yield the same CDR3. The V gene is TRBV2, the J gene TRBJ1-5; TRBD1 is a possible D gene (6 bases). V was cut by 7 bases and J by 1 base, with 14 bases left in between. Germline CDR1 SNHLY, CDR2 FYNNEI. This CDR3 is 15 amino acids long. DNA for the CDR3: TGTGCCAGCAATTTACAGGGTAGGAGCAATCAGCCCCAGCATTTT. It specifies CASNLQGRSNQPQHF.

This clone was seen a single time. J is TRBJ1-2 and V is TRBV24-1, with a weak D call TRBD1 (5 bases). CDR1 and CDR2 from the germline V gene are KGHDR and SFDVKD. The CDR3 extends over 20 amino acids. The V and J ends lost 9 bases and 0 bases respectively, with 31 bases between them. CDR3 amino acids: CATGAWAAPSRHDANYGYTF. In DNA, the CDR3 is TGTGCCACCGGGGCGTGGGCCGCACCCTCCCGCCACGACGCTAACTATGGCTACACCTTC.

In its sample, this clone was seen once. The chain has TRBV6-2 or TRBV6-3 and TRBJ2-2; maybe TRBD1 (5 bases). This CDR3 has 16 amino acids. V lost 5 bases and J lost 3, with 16 bases in between. Germline V CDR1 and CDR2: MNHEY, SVGEGT. The chain's CDR3 is CASSPDDRTYTGELFF. The CDR3 DNA reads as TGTGCCAGCAGTCCGGACGACAGAACTTACACCGGGGAGCTGTTTTTT.

The rearrangement links TRBV19 to TRBJ1-2; D may be TRBD1 (5 bases). Germline V gene data show CDR1 as LNHDA and CDR2 as SQIVND (reference sequence). The V end lost 6 bases, the J end lost 6 bases, and 14 bases lay between the germline ends. The CDR3 sequence is 13 residues long. In DNA form, the CDR3 reads TGTGCCAGTAGCGCGGGGGGATTTAATGGCTACACCTTC. Protein product: CASSAGGFNGYTF.

Worth noting for this clone: Sequence at one end of the junction differs from germline and may be a read error. V usage is TRBV28 and J usage is TRBJ2-3; 10 positions agree with TRBD2. The germline CDR1 and CDR2 sequences are MDHEN and SYDVKM. The CDR3 loop spans 15 amino acids. The CDR3 bases are TGTGCCAGCACTTTAGCGGGAGGTCTTACAGATACGCAGTATTTT. This gives the protein CASTLAGGLTDTQYF. Full variable domain (outside the CDR3, taken from reference TRBV28 and TRBJ2-3): DVKVTQSSRYLVKRTGEKVFLECVQDMDHENMFWYRQDPGLGLRLIYFSYDVKMKEKGDIPEGYSVSREKKERFSLILESASTNQTSMYLCASTLAGGLTDTQYFGPGTRLTVL.

V usage is TRBV11-3 and J usage is TRBJ2-5, with D perhaps matching TRBD2 (7 bases). CDR1 is SGHNT, CDR2 YENEEA, per germline. The CDR3 is made up of 15 amino acids. Trimming removed 1 base at V and 2 bases at J, with 11 bases between. CDR3 region: CASSLVAGAQETQYF. The CDR3 DNA sequence: TGTGCCAGCAGCTTAGTTGCGGGGGCACAAGAGACCCAGTACTTC.

About this clone: The same CDR3 can be traced to other DNA sequences in this sample. The J gene is TRBJ1-2, the V gene TRBV19; TRBD1 matches 7 bases. Germline V gene lookup returns CDR1 LNHDA and CDR2 SQIVND (reference sequence). The V gene end was trimmed by 4 bases and the J gene end by 0 bases; junction bases not matched to a gene: 5. The CDR3 is 15 amino acids. The CDR3 DNA reads as TGTGCCAGTAGTAGAACCGGGACAGCTAACTATGGCTACACCTTC. Residues: CASSRTGTANYGYTF.

V and J are TRBV9 and TRBJ2-1; D ambiguous. The CDR3 totals 15 residues. V was cut by 4 bases and J by 6 bases, with 17 bases left in between. The germline V gene has CDR1 SGDLS and CDR2 YYNGEE. In DNA form, the CDR3 reads TGTGCCAGCAGCCCCCATCTAGGTGTATTCAATGAGCAGTTCTTC. It encodes CASSPHLGVFNEQFF.

The rearrangement links TRBV9 to TRBJ2-5, with 7 bases identical to TRBD2. Germline values: CDR1 SGDLS, CDR2 YYNGEE. V gave up 1 base and J gave up 4 bases; unmatched junction bases: 7. The CDR3 runs to 15 residues. CDR3: CASSVREGVAETQYF. CDR3 nucleotides: TGTGCCAGCAGCGTAAGGGAGGGAGTTGCAGAGACCCAGTACTTC.